The rows below give T cell receptor beta chains drawn from one sample of a study of T cells in Graves' hyperthyroidism and ophthalmopathy. TCRdb passed the multiplex PCR reads through MiXCR, listing each CDR3 protein once. The table includes about 560,000 distinct CDR3 sequences, around 16% detected once. Sequences were obtained from blood. All receptors come from a woman under 40 with Graves' hyperthyroidism. Both conserved end residues are part of each CDR3. Each record gives: clone size, V gene, J gene, D gene, CDR3 protein, CDR3 DNA. D genes are given only for firm matches. Clone sizes are given selectively: once, few, many, or a class where the clone is expanded.

many	TRBV7-2	TRBJ2-3	TRBD2	CASSGLVPTDTQYF	TGTGCCAGCAGCGGACTAGTCCCCACAGATACGCAGTATTTT
many	TRBV3-1	TRBJ2-3	NA	CASSPNEGSTDTQYF	TGTGCCAGCAGCCCGAATGAGGGCAGCACAGATACGCAGTATTTT
many	TRBV12-3/TRBV12-4	TRBJ1-2	NA	CASSFTVNYGYTF	TGTGCCAGCAGTTTTACAGTGAACTATGGCTACACCTTC
NA	TRBV20-1	TRBJ1-5	NA	CSAMRSNQPQHF	TGCAGTGCTATGAGAAGCAATCAGCCCCAGCATTTT
many	TRBV28	TRBJ2-3	TRBD1	CASRAFDRAPLDTQYF	TGTGCCAGCAGGGCCTTCGACAGGGCACCACTAGATACGCAGTATTTT
NA	TRBV30	TRBJ1-5	NA	CAWSPRGNQPQHF	TGTGCCTGGAGTCCCAGGGGCAATCAGCCCCAGCATTTT
few	TRBV19	TRBJ2-1	TRBD2	CASSIDRGEGNEQFF	TGTGCCAGTAGTATAGACCGTGGGGAGGGCAATGAGCAGTTCTTC
few	TRBV4-2	TRBJ2-1	NA	CASRDSNEQFF	TGTGCCAGCAGGGATTCTAATGAGCAGTTCTTC
few	TRBV3-1	TRBJ2-7	NA	CASSQGPADYEQYF	TGTGCCAGCAGCCAGGGGCCCGCCGACTACGAGCAGTACTTC
few	TRBV24-1	TRBJ1-5	NA	CATSDSTGPPFNQPQHF	TGTGCCACCAGTGATTCCACCGGGCCCCCCTTTAATCAGCCCCAGCATTTT
many	TRBV5-1	TRBJ2-1	TRBD2	CASRAGTYNEQFF	TGCGCCAGCAGAGCGGGGACCTACAATGAGCAGTTCTTC
few	TRBV6-1	TRBJ2-3	NA	CASSSHSADTQYF	TGTGCCAGCAGTTCCCATTCTGCAGATACGCAGTATTTT